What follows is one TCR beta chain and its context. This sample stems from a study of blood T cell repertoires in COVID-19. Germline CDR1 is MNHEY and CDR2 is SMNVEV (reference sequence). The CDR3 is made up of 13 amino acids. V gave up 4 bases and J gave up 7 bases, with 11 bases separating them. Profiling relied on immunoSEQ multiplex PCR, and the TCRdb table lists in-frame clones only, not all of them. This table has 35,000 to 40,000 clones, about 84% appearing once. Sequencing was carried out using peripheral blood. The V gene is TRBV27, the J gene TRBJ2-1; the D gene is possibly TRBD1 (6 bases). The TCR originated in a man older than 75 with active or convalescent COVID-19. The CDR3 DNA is TGTGCCAGCAGTTATCTCAGGGGAAATGAGCAGTTCTTC. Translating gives CASSYLRGNEQFF.